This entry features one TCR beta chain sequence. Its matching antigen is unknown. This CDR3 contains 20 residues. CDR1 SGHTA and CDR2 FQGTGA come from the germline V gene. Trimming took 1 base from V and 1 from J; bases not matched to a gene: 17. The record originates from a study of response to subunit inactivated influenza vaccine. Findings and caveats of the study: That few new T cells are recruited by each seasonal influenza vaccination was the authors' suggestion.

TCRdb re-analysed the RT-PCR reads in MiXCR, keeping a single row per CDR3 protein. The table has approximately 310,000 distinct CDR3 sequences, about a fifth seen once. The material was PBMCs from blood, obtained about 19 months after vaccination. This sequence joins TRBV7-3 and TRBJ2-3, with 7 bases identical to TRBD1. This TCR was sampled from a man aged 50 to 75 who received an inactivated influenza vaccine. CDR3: CASSLKGPNPGTAGTDTQYF. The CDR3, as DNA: TGTGCCAGCAGCTTAAAGGGACCGAATCCCGGGACAGCAGGCACAGATACGCAGTATTTT.